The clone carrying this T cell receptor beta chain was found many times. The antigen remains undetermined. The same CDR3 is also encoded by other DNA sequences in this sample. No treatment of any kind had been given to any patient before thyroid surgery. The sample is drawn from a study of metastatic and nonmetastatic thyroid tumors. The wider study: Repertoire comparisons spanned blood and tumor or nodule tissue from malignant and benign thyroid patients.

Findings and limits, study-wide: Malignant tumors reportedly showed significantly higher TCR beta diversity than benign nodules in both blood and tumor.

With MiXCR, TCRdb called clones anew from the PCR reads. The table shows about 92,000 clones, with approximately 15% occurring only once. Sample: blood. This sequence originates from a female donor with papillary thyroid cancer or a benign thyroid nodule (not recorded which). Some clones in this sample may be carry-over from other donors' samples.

In nucleotides, the CDR3 is TGTGCCAGCAGTGCTCTGGGACAGGGTGCAGATACGCAGTATTTT. As protein: CASSALGQGADTQYF. V and J are TRBV6-4 and TRBJ2-3, with 9 positions matching TRBD1. The CDR3 covers 15 residues. CDR1 and CDR2 (germline): MRHNA, SNTAGT. Trimming took 4 bases from V and 4 from J; bases not matched to a gene: 6.